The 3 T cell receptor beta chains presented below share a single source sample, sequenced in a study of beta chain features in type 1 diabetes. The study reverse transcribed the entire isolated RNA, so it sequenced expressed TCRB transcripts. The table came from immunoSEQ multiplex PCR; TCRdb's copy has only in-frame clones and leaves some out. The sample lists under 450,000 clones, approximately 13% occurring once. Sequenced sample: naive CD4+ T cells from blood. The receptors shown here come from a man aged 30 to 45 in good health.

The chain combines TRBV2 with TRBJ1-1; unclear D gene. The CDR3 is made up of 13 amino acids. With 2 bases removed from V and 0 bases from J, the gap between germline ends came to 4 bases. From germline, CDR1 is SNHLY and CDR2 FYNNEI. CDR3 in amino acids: CASSEWVNTEAFF. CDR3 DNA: TGTGCCAGCAGTGAATGGGTGAACACTGAAGCTTTCTTT.

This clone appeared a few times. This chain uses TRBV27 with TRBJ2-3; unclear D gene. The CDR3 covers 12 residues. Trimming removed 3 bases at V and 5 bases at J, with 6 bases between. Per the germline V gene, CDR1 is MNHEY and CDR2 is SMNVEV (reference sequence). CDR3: CASSFNGDTQYF. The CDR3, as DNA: TGTGCCAGCAGTTTCAATGGAGATACGCAGTATTTT.

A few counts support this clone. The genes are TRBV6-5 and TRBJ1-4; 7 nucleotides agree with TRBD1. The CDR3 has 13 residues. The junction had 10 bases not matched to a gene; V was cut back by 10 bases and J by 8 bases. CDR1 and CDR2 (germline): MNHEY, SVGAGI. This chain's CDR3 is CATGRGRSEKLFF. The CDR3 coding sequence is TGTGCCACCGGGAGGGGGCGAAGCGAAAAACTGTTTTTT.